Sequencing of this TCR beta chain was carried out in a study of T cells expressing NK-cell markers (dated by TCRdb to about 2020). About the study as a whole: TCR beta-chain repertoires were profiled in sorted CD3+CD56+NKG2C+, CD3+CD56+NKG2C- and CD3+CD56-NKG2C+ T-cell subsets from fewer than 10 donors. Illumina HiSeq 2000/2500, MiSeq or NextSeq was used to sequence libraries as 2 x 150 bp reads. The study sequenced eight donors, all healthy volunteers chosen at random: three men and five women. Among the eight sequenced donors, seven were HCMV-seropositive and one was HCMV-seronegative. The paper's findings and limits, for the study overall: Whether the expanded NKG2C-expressing T cell clones were specific for HCMV antigens remained unclear. In more than 5 donors, the dominant CD3+CD56+NKG2C+ clonotypes were found to rank among the top 10 CD8+ clonotypes and to make up roughly 1.0-7.5% of CD8+ T cells. Those dominant clonotypes were again the most abundant among CD3+CD56-NKG2C+ cells in a few donors, at about 28.3-60.1%.

Instrument used: Illumina HiSeq 2000. 5'RACE template switching, by which a universal primer site and unique molecular identifiers were added, was used to make TCR beta cDNA libraries. Synthesis of cDNA was primed from the TCR beta constant segment and was followed by two consecutive PCR amplification steps. The study's processing was this. MIGEC handled demultiplexing of the reads and grouping by UMI, while MiTCR was used to assemble and quantify clonotypes. Only TCR cDNA sequences supported by at least two reads were kept to exclude erroneous sequences. The tcR package was used for downstream repertoire analysis, with clonotypes matched between fractions based on CDR3 nucleotide sequence plus V segment. VDJmatch was used to annotate antigen specificity against VDJdb, with one amino acid substitution in CDR3 permitted. TCRdb reprocessed the reads, so every CDR3 protein sequence counts as one entry and DNA is not shown. It is TCRdb's table, rather than the study itself, that gives the V and J calls and clone size. The table for this sample lists about 160,000 distinct CDR3 sequences. Of the sample, less than 20% falls within the top ten clones.

In the case of this clonotype: The specificity of this receptor is unknown.

To determine HCMV serostatus, a commercial ELISA kit was used to detect HCMV-specific IgG in serum. Ficoll density gradient centrifugation was used to isolate peripheral blood mononuclear cells from blood. The CDR3 spans 13 residues, from the cysteine through the phenylalanine. Only the protein is available. The germline V gene provides CDR1 SQVTM and CDR2 ANQGSEA. The receptor was derived from a woman aged 18-70 years in good health. The V gene is TRBV29-1 and the J gene is TRBJ2-2; there is no DNA to check the TCRdb D call of TRBD1. Material: blood T cells: a sorted CD56 or NKG2C T cell subset, CD4+ or CD8+ T cells, or bulk PBMC T cells (not recorded which). The CDR3 region reads CSALSGRTGELFF.